Listed below are T cell receptor beta chains from one sample, sequenced in a study of T cell responses to AZD1222 COVID-19 vaccine. Assay used: immunoSEQ multiplex PCR; TCRdb lists only in-frame clones, some missing. This table holds approximately 70,000 clones, 85% found once. The specimen comprised peripheral blood, sampled on day 0 of AZD1222 vaccination. Receptors were obtained from an adult in good health. Both conserved end residues are part of each CDR3. The order of the fields is V gene, D gene, J gene, clone size, CDR3 DNA, CDR3 protein. The D gene is left open where the match is weak. Clone sizes are given selectively: once, few, many, or a class where the clone is expanded.

TRBV2	TRBD1	TRBJ1-6	-	TGTGCCAGCAGTTGGGACAGGGCAAATCATTCACCCCTCCACTTT	CASSWDRANHSPLHF
TRBV6-5	TRBD1	TRBJ1-2	-	TGTGCCAGCAGTCCAGGGACAGGGTTTGGCTACACCTTC	CASSPGTGFGYTF
TRBV7-6	-	TRBJ2-2	-	TGTGCCAGCAGGCGTGGAGCGAACACCGGGGAGCTGTTTTTT	CASRRGANTGELFF
TRBV27	-	TRBJ2-1	-	TGTGCCAGCAGTTTAAGGCAGGGTTATGAGCAGTTCTTC	CASSLRQGYEQFF
TRBV27	TRBD2	TRBJ2-3	few	TGTGCCAGCAGGATCGGGCGGGAGGGATCCACAGATACGCAGTATTTT	CASRIGREGSTDTQYF
TRBV5-4	-	TRBJ1-1	-	TGTGCCAGCAGCTTGGGGACAGCGAACACTGAAGCTTTCTTT	CASSLGTANTEAFF
TRBV18	-	TRBJ1-2	-	TGTGCCAGCTCACGGGGCGACAGCAACTATGGCTACACCTTC	CASSRGDSNYGYTF
TRBV9	TRBD2	TRBJ2-2	-	TGTGCCAGTGGGACTAGCGGGGCCTTTACCGGGGAGCTGTTTTTT	CASGTSGAFTGELFF
TRBV27	-	TRBJ1-6	once	TGTGCCAGCAGTTTAGTGAGAGGAGGTCCCCTCCACTTT	CASSLVRGGPLHF
TRBV6-5	-	TRBJ1-1	-	TGTGCCAGCAGACTAAGGGGGGAGTACACTGAAGCTTTCTTT	CASRLRGEYTEAFF
TRBV5-1	-	TRBJ2-3	-	TGCGCCAGCAGCCTCCGGCTGGGTGATACGCAGTATTTT	CASSLRLGDTQYF
TRBV2	-	TRBJ1-2	-	TGTGCCAGCAGCACGGAAACGACGGTCCGTGGCGGCTACACCTTC	CASSTETTVRGGYTF
TRBV9	-	TRBJ2-1	-	TGTGCCAGCAGCATCTACAACAATGAGCAGTTCTTC	CASSIYNNEQFF
TRBV6-6	TRBD1	TRBJ2-7	-	TGTGCCAGCAGTTACTCCTCAGGGGGAGAGCAGTACTTC	CASSYSSGGEQYF
TRBV16	-	TRBJ1-2	-	TGTGCCAGCAGCCAATCACCAGGAGCCTACTATGGCTACACCTTC	CASSQSPGAYYGYTF
TRBV29-1	-	TRBJ2-7	few	TGCAGCGTTGAATTTCTCGGCGAGCAGTACTTC	CSVEFLGEQYF
TRBV27	-	TRBJ2-7	-	TGTGCCAGCAGTTTAGGAGGAGAAAGCTACGAGCAGTACTTC	CASSLGGESYEQYF
TRBV2	-	TRBJ2-1	few	TGTGCCAGCAGACAGGGTTGGGGGCAGTTCTTC	CASRQGWGQFF
TRBV24-1	TRBD2	TRBJ2-1	-	TGTGCCACCAGTGATCCAACCGGACTAGCGGGAGGGCCTTGGAACAATGAGCAGTTCTTC	CATSDPTGLAGGPWNNEQFF
TRBV6-5	-	TRBJ1-1	-	TGTGCCAGCAGTTCTCAGGGAGGACTGAACACTGAAGCTTTCTTT	CASSSQGGLNTEAFF
TRBV5-1	-	TRBJ1-1	-	TGCGCCAGCAGCTTGGTTTCAGGGATGAACACTGAAGCTTTCTTT	CASSLVSGMNTEAFF
TRBV6-5	-	TRBJ2-5	-	TGTGCCAGCAGTTACTCAGAGGTCTCCAGAGAGACCCAGTACTTC	CASSYSEVSRETQYF
TRBV6-5	-	TRBJ1-2	-	TGTGCCAGCAGTTACTCGTTGAATTTACAGGGTGATGGCTACACCTTC	CASSYSLNLQGDGYTF
TRBV12-5	-	TRBJ2-1	once	TGTGCTAGTGCAGGGGAGGGACATGAGCAGTTCTTC	CASAGEGHEQFF
TRBV7-9	-	TRBJ2-5	once	TGTGCCAGCAGCTTTAAGGGGGGAGAGCAAGAGACCCAGTACTTC	CASSFKGGEQETQYF
TRBV6-5	-	TRBJ1-1	-	TGTGCCAGCAGTCCGACAGCGAACACTGAAGCTTTCTTT	CASSPTANTEAFF
TRBV18	-	TRBJ2-7	-	TGTGCCAGCTCACCTAACAGGGACGAGCAGTACTTC	CASSPNRDEQYF
TRBV30	TRBD2	TRBJ2-7	-	TGTGCCTGCCAGCTAGCGGGAGGCGAGCAGTACTTC	CACQLAGGEQYF
TRBV23-1	-	TRBJ1-5	-	TGCGCCAGCAGTCAATTAAGAGACAGCAATCAGCCCCAGCATTTT	CASSQLRDSNQPQHF
TRBV7-9	-	TRBJ2-7	-	TGTGCCAGCAGCTTAGCAGGTAGCTCCTACGAGCAGTACTTC	CASSLAGSSYEQYF
TRBV29-1	TRBD1	TRBJ1-2	-	TGCACCACTCGTCTCCGGATTCCGGGACAGGGGTTGGACGGCTACACCTTC	CTTRLRIPGQGLDGYTF
TRBV7-2	-	TRBJ1-1	-	TGTGCCAGCAGCTTGGGGGGCGTTGAAACTGAAGCTTTCTTT	CASSLGGVETEAFF
TRBV7-9	TRBD1	TRBJ1-6	-	TGTGCCAGCAGCTTGCCGGGACAGAATTCACCCCTCCACTTT	CASSLPGQNSPLHF
TRBV7-9	-	TRBJ2-2	-	TGTGCCAGCTCAGCCATCGAATCCACCGGGGAGCTGTTTTTT	CASSAIESTGELFF
TRBV6-1	TRBD1	TRBJ1-4	-	TGTGCCAGCAGTGAATACAGGGGTGCCGAAAAACTGTTTTTT	CASSEYRGAEKLFF
TRBV18	-	TRBJ1-1	-	TGTGCCAGCTCACCATCGGACATAGGGTACACTGAAGCTTTCTTT	CASSPSDIGYTEAFF
TRBV19	TRBD1	TRBJ2-2	-	TGTGCCAGTAGTACCGAAAGGACAGGGAAGGTCGGGGAGCTGTTTTTT	CASSTERTGKVGELFF
TRBV7-2	-	TRBJ2-7	-	TGTGCCAGCACCCCCCCAGGGACCTACGAGCAGTACTTC	CASTPPGTYEQYF
TRBV7-2	-	TRBJ1-6	-	TGTGCCAGCAGCTTAAGAGACCGCTTCTCCTATAATTCACCCCTCCACTTT	CASSLRDRFSYNSPLHF
TRBV11-3	-	TRBJ1-6	-	TGTGCCAGCAGCTTAGTTACCGGGACCCCGGGGAATTCACCCCTCCACTTT	CASSLVTGTPGNSPLHF
TRBV7-8	-	TRBJ2-5	-	TGTGCCAGCAGCTTAGCGCGGGCCAAAGAAGAGACCCAGTACTTC	CASSLARAKEETQYF
TRBV7-9	-	TRBJ1-1	-	TGTGCCAGCAGCTTAATTTTGAACACTGAAGCTTTCTTT	CASSLILNTEAFF
TRBV5-1	-	TRBJ1-3	once	TGCGCCAGCAGCTGGGGGGAAGCTAAAGGAAACACCATATATTTT	CASSWGEAKGNTIYF
TRBV7-9	-	TRBJ1-2	-	TGTGCCAGCAGCCCTCGGACAGCTTCTAACTATGGCTACACCTTC	CASSPRTASNYGYTF
TRBV6-6	-	TRBJ2-1	-	TGTGCCAGCGTCTCGGGATTCGGCCACAATGAGCAGTTCTTC	CASVSGFGHNEQFF
TRBV19	-	TRBJ1-5	-	TGTGCCAGTCACCACACAGTTAGCAATCAGCCCCAGCATTTT	CASHHTVSNQPQHF
TRBV5-8	-	TRBJ1-5	-	TGTGCCAGCAGCTTAGGGGGTGAGGATCAGCCCCAGCATTTT	CASSLGGEDQPQHF
TRBV28	-	TRBJ1-1	-	TGTGCCAGCATTAAGGATATGAACACTGAAGCTTTCTTT	CASIKDMNTEAFF
TRBV5-4	TRBD1	TRBJ1-2	-	TGTGCCAGCAGCTCCGCCGGGACAGGGGCTTATGGCTACACCTTC	CASSSAGTGAYGYTF
TRBV27	-	TRBJ1-2	-	TGTGCCAGCGGCTTCCTACAGGGATATGGCTACACCTTC	CASGFLQGYGYTF
TRBV6-5	-	TRBJ1-2	-	TGTGCCAGCAAGAGAGCTAACTATGGCTACACCTTC	CASKRANYGYTF
TRBV7-9	TRBD1	TRBJ1-1	-	TGTGCCAGCACCTCCGTTCCCCGGGACAGGGAATTCACTGAAGCTTTCTTT	CASTSVPRDREFTEAFF
TRBV21-1	-	TRBJ2-7	-	TGTGCCAGCAGCAAAGTGACAGTTATCTACGACGGGCAGTACTTC	CASSKVTVIYDGQYF
TRBV6-6	-	TRBJ2-2	-	TGTGCCAGCAGTTACAGGGACGACACCGGGGAGCTGTTTTTT	CASSYRDDTGELFF
TRBV27	-	TRBJ1-1	-	TGTGCCAGCAGACAGAACGACATGAACACTGAAGCTTTCTTT	CASRQNDMNTEAFF
TRBV6-1	-	TRBJ1-5	-	TGTGCCAGCAGTGAGAGGGACCTTTGGCATCAGCCCCAGCATTTT	CASSERDLWHQPQHF